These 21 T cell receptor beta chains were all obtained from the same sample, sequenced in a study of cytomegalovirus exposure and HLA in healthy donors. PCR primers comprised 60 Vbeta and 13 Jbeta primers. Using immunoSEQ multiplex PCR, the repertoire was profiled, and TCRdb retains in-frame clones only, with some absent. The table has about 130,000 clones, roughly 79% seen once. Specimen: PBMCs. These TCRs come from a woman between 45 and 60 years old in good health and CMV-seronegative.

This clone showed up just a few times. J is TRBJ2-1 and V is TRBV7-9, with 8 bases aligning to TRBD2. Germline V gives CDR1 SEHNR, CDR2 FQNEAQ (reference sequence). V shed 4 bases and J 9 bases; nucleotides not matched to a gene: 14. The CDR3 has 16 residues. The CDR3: CASSSLAGRSGGEQFF. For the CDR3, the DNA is TGTGCCAGCAGCTCCTTAGCGGGAAGGTCAGGCGGTGAGCAGTTCTTC.

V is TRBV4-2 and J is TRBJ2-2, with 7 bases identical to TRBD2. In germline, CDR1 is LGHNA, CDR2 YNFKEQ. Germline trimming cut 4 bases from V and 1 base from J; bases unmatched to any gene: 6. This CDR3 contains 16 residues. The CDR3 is CASSLGLAVNTGELFF. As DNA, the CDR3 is TGTGCCAGCAGCCTGGGGCTAGCGGTGAACACCGGGGAGCTGTTTTTT.

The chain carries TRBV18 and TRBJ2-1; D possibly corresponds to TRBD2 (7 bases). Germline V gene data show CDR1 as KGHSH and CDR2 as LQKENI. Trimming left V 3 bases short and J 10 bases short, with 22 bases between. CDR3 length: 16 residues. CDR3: CASSPRGGETLGEQFF. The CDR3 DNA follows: TGTGCCAGCTCACCGCGAGGGGGGGAGACTCTTGGAGAGCAGTTCTTC.

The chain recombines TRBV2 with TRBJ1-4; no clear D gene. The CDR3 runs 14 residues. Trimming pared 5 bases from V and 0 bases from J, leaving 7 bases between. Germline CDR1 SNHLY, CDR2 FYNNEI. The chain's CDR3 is CASSPQTTNEKLFF. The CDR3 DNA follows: TGTGCCAGCAGTCCCCAGACAACTAATGAAAAACTGTTTTTT.

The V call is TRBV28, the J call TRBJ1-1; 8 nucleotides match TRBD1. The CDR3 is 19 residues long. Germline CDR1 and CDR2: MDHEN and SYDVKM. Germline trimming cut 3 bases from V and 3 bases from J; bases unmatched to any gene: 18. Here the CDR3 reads CASSFLTLRDRSNYTEAFF. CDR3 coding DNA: TGTGCCAGCAGTTTCTTGACCCTGCGGGACAGGTCCAACTACACTGAAGCTTTCTTT.

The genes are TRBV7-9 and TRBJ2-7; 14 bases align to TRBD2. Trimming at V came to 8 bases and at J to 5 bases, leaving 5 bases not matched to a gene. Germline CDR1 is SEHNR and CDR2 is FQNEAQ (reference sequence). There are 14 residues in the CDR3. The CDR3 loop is CASGTSGRGNEQYF. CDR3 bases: TGTGCCAGCGGGACTAGCGGGAGAGGCAACGAGCAGTACTTC.

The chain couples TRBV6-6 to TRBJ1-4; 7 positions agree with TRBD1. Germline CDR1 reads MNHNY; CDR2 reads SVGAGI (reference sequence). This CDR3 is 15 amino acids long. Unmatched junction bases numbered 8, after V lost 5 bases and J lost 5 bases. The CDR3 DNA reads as TGTGCCAGCAGTAACCGACAGGGTAACAATGAAAAACTGTTTTTT. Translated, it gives CASSNRQGNNEKLFF.

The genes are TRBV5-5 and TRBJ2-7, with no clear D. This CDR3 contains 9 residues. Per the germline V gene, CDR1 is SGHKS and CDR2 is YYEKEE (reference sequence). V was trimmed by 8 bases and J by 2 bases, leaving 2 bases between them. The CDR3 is CASTYEQYF. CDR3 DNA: TGTGCCAGTACCTACGAGCAGTACTTC.

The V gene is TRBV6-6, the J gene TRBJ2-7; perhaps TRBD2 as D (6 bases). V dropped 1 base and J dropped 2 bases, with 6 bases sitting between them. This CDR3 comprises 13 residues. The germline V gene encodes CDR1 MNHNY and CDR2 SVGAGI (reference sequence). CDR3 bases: TGTGCCAGCAGTTACTGGGGGGCCTACGAGCAGTACTTC. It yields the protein CASSYWGAYEQYF.

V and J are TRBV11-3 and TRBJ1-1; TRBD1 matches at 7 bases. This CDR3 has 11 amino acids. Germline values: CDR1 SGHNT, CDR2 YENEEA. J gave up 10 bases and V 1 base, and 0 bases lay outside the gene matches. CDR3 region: CASSLGQGAFF. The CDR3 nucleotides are TGTGCCAGCAGCTTAGGACAGGGAGCTTTCTTT.

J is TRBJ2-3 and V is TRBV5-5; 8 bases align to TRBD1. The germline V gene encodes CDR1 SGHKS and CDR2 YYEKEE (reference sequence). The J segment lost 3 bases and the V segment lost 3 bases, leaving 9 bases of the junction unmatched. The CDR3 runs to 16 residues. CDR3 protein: CASSSYRQGLTDTQYF. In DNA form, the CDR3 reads TGTGCCAGCAGCTCGTATCGACAGGGGTTGACAGATACGCAGTATTTT.

The CDR3 DNA sequence: TGTGCCAGCAGTTCACCAGCGGCTCAAGAGACCCAGTACTTC. It is translated as CASSSPAAQETQYF. The chain carries TRBV28 and TRBJ2-5, with a weak D call TRBD2 (5 bases). V lost 4 bases to trimming and J lost 2 bases, with 11 bases between them. Germline lookup yields CDR1 MDHEN and CDR2 SYDVKM. This CDR3 has 14 residues.

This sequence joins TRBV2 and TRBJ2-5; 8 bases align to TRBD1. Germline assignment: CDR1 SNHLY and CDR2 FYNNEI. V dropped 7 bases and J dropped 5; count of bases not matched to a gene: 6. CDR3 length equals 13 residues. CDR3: CASNRQGYETQYF. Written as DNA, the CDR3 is TGTGCCAGCAACAGACAGGGGTATGAGACCCAGTACTTC.

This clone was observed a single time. CDR3 residues: CASSQGTGRNEKLFF. CDR3 DNA: TGTGCCAGCAGTCAGGGGACAGGGCGGAATGAAAAACTGTTTTTT. The gene calls are TRBV27 and TRBJ1-4; 9 bases agree with TRBD1. Unmatched junction bases numbered 6, after V lost 5 bases and J lost 5 bases. The CDR3 has 15 residues. Germline loops: CDR1 MNHEY, CDR2 SMNVEV (reference sequence).

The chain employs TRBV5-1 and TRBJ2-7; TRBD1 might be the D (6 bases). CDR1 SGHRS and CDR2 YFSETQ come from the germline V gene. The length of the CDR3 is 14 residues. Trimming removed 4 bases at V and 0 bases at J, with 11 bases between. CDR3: CASSGTGSSYEQYF. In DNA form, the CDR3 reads TGCGCCAGCAGCGGAACAGGGAGCTCCTACGAGCAGTACTTC. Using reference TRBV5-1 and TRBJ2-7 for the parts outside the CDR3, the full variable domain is KAGVTQTPRYLIKTRGQQVTLSCSPISGHRSVSWYQQTPGQGLQFLFEYFSETQRNKGNFPGRFSGRQFSNSRSEMNVSTLELGDSALYLCASSGTGSSYEQYFGPGTRLTVT.

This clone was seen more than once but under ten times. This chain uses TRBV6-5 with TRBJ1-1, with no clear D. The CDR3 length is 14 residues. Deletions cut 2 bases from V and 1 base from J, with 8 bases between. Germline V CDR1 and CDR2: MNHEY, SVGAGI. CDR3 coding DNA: TGTGCCAGCAGTTACGGCAGGCAGAACACTGAAGCTTTCTTT. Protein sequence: CASSYGRQNTEAFF.

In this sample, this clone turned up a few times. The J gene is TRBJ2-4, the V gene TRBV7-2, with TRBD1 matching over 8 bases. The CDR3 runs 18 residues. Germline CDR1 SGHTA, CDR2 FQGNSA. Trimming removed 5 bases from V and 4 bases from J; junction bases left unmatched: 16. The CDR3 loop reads CASSRPPTGTGTKNIQYF. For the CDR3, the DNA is TGTGCCAGCAGCCGGCCCCCTACCGGGACAGGAACTAAAAACATTCAGTACTTC. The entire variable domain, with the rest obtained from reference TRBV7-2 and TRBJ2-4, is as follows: GAGVSQSPSNKVTEKGKDVELRCDPISGHTALYWYRQSLGQGLEFLIYFQGNSAPDKSGLPSDRFSAERTGGSVSTLTIQRTQQEDSAVYLCASSRPPTGTGTKNIQYFGAGTRLSVL.

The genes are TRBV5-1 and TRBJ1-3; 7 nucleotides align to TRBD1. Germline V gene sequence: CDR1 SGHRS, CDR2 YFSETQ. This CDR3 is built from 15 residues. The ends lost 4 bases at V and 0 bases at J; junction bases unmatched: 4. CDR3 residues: CASSPGQTSGNTIYF. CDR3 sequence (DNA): TGCGCCAGCAGCCCGGGACAGACCTCTGGAAACACCATATATTTT.

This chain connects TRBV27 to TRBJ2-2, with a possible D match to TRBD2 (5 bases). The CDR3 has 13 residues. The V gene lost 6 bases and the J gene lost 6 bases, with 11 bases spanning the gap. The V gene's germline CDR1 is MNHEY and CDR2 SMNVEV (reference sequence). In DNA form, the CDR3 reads TGTGCCAGCAGCCCCGTCGGGGCCGGGGAGCTGTTTTTT. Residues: CASSPVGAGELFF.

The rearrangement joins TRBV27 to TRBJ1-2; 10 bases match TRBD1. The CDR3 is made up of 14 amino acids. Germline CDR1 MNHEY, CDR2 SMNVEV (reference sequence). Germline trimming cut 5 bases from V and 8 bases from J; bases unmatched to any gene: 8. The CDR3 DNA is TGTGCCAGCAGTATAGCCGGGACAGGGGACGGCTACACCTTC. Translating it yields CASSIAGTGDGYTF.

The CDR3: CASSYSGGAGNTIYF. Written as DNA, the CDR3 is TGTGCCAGCAGTTACTCGGGGGGAGCTGGAAACACCATATATTTT. The chain is built from TRBV6-5 and TRBJ1-3; weak D call: TRBD1 (5 bases). CDR3 length equals 15 residues. CDR1 is MNHEY, CDR2 SVGAGI, per germline. V lost 0 bases and J lost 2, with 8 bases in between.